One sample yielded the 15 T cell receptor beta chains listed below, sequenced in a study of blood T cell repertoires in COVID-19. Only in-frame clones appear in the TCRdb table, and some are missing; sequencing was by immunoSEQ multiplex PCR. In the table there are about 180,000 clones, about 81% of which are singletons. The sequencing input was peripheral blood. The receptors were gathered from a woman of 80 years or more with COVID-19, enrolled during active disease.

This sequence joins TRBV11-3 and TRBJ2-1, with D possibly TRBD2 on 5 matching bases. Germline values: CDR1 SGHNT, CDR2 YENEEA. The CDR3 loop spans 13 amino acids. V was trimmed by 5 bases and J by 9 bases, leaving 14 bases between them. The CDR3 here is CASSPGDGGEQFF. The DNA of the CDR3 is TGTGCCAGCAGCCCCGGGGATGGTGGTGAGCAGTTCTTC. Full variable domain (missing parts from reference TRBV11-3 and TRBJ2-1): EAGVVQSPRYKIIEKKQPVAFWCNPISGHNTLYWYLQNLGQGPELLIRYENEEAVDDSQLPKDRFSAERLKGVDSTLKIQPAELGDSAVYLCASSPGDGGEQFFGPGTRLTVL.

The chain carries TRBV12-3 or TRBV12-4 and TRBJ1-1, with 7 bases identical to TRBD1. The CDR3 length is 13 residues. V trimming: 6 bases; J trimming: 7 bases; junction bases outside the gene matches: 8. The CDR3 DNA sequence: TGTGCCAGCAGCCCCAGGGGGTGGGGTGAAGCTTTCTTT. Protein product: CASSPRGWGEAFF.

This chain uses TRBV2 with TRBJ2-7; the match to TRBD1 covers 8 bases. This CDR3 is 14 amino acids long. Trimming cost V 6 bases and J 4 bases; bases outside gene matches: 8. From germline, CDR1 is SNHLY and CDR2 FYNNEI. CDR3 nucleotides: TGTGCCAGCAGAACCGGGACAGGAATTTACGAGCAGTACTTC. It translates to CASRTGTGIYEQYF.

V usage is TRBV11-3 and J usage is TRBJ1-1; possible D gene TRBD1, 5 bases. The CDR3 spans 13 residues. V lost 5 bases and J 7 bases, leaving 14 bases between the germline ends. Germline lookup yields CDR1 SGHNT and CDR2 YENEEA. The CDR3 here is CASSLGVGREAFF. The CDR3 nucleotides are TGTGCCAGCAGCCTCGGAGTGGGGCGTGAAGCTTTCTTT.

The genes are TRBV11-1 and TRBJ1-1, with TRBD1 matching 7 bases. The trim removed 0 bases at V and 1 base at J, leaving 5 bases unmatched. Germline V gene lookup returns CDR1 SGHAT and CDR2 FQDESV (reference sequence). The CDR3 totals 16 residues. This CDR3 is CASSLAVTGKNTEAFF. The CDR3 coding sequence is TGTGCCAGCAGCTTAGCGGTGACAGGGAAGAACACTGAAGCTTTCTTT.

The rearrangement links TRBV10-3 to TRBJ2-5, with D perhaps TRBD2 (5 bases). The germline V gene has CDR1 ENHRY and CDR2 SYGVKD. V was shortened by 2 bases and J by 0 bases, with 7 bases between the two germline ends. The CDR3 loop spans 14 amino acids. The CDR3 sequence: CAISERGNQETQYF. Written as DNA, the CDR3 is TGTGCCATCAGTGAGCGAGGGAACCAAGAGACCCAGTACTTC.

The rearrangement uses TRBV2 and TRBJ2-7, with a weak D call TRBD1 (5 bases). V lost 4 bases and J 0 bases, leaving 10 bases between the germline ends. Germline V CDR1 and CDR2: SNHLY, FYNNEI. CDR3 length: 14 amino acids. The CDR3 nucleotides read TGTGCCAGCAGTGTGACAGTCCTCTCCTACGAGCAGTACTTC. This encodes CASSVTVLSYEQYF.

The chain recombines TRBV6-6 with TRBJ2-2; TRBD1 agrees at 7 bases. Germline V gene data show CDR1 as MNHNY and CDR2 as SVGAGI (reference sequence). The CDR3 runs 16 residues. J lost 5 bases, V lost 5 bases, and 11 bases had no gene match. CDR3 sequence reads: CASSRKGGADTGELFF. The CDR3 DNA is TGTGCCAGCAGTAGGAAAGGGGGCGCGGATACCGGGGAGCTGTTTTTT.

The V gene is TRBV4-3, the J gene TRBJ2-3; a weak D match, TRBD1 (5 bases). This CDR3 is 19 amino acids long. Germline V gene sequence: CDR1 LGHNA, CDR2 YSLEER. V gave up 0 bases and J gave up 2 bases, with 21 bases separating them. CDR3 sequence (DNA): TGCGCCAGCAGCCAAGATTTAGGCCCCGGGCAGGGATACACAGATACGCAGTATTTT. Amino acid sequence: CASSQDLGPGQGYTDTQYF.

The chain's CDR3 is CASSLAPGWGLNTEAFF. CDR3 bases: TGTGCCAGCAGCTTAGCTCCGGGCTGGGGCTTGAACACTGAAGCTTTCTTT. The gene calls are TRBV7-8 and TRBJ1-1; D is possibly TRBD1 (5 bases). V was cut by 0 bases and J by 0 bases, with 14 bases left in between. In germline, CDR1 is SGHVS, CDR2 FQNEAQ. This CDR3 region has 17 residues.

The chain is built from TRBV4-2 and TRBJ1-1; D might be TRBD1 (6 bases). The length of the CDR3 is 17 residues. The germline CDR1 and CDR2 sequences are LGHNA and YNFKEQ. The V end was cut by 0 bases, the J end by 2 bases, with 16 bases between. DNA for the CDR3: TGTGCCAGCAGCCAAGATCGGGGAAGGACAGCTAACACTGAAGCTTTCTTT. Translated: CASSQDRGRTANTEAFF.

This clone has more than one count but fewer than ten. The chain couples TRBV2 to TRBJ2-1, with 11 positions matching TRBD1. This CDR3 contains 14 residues. Looked up from germline, CDR1 is SNHLY and CDR2 is FYNNEI. Trimming took 7 bases from V and 9 from J; bases not matched to a gene: 8. The CDR3 reads CASTGTGGLGEQFF. The CDR3 nucleotides are TGTGCCAGCACCGGGACAGGGGGTCTAGGTGAGCAGTTCTTC. Combining the CDR3 with reference TRBV2 and TRBJ2-1 gives the whole variable domain EPEVTQTPSHQVTQMGQEVILRCVPISNHLYFYWYRQILGQKVEFLVSFYNNEISEKSEIFDDQFSVERPDGSNFTLKIRSTKLEDSAMYFCASTGTGGLGEQFFGPGTRLTVL.

The chain couples TRBV5-8 to TRBJ2-2; no firm D call. The germline V gene has CDR1 SGHTS and CDR2 YDEGEE. With 2 bases removed from V and 7 bases from J, the gap between germline ends came to 3 bases. The length of the CDR3 is 11 residues. Written as DNA, the CDR3 is TGTGCCAGCAGCTTCCTCGGGGAGCTGTTTTTT. It translates to CASSFLGELFF.

This clone was observed once. This chain uses TRBV18 with TRBJ2-7, with 8 positions matching TRBD1. Trimming at V came to 3 bases and at J to 6 bases, leaving 10 bases not matched to a gene. The CDR3 is made up of 15 amino acids. Germline V lookup: CDR1 KGHSH, CDR2 LQKENI. The CDR3 region is CASSPRTGTSGEQYF. CDR3 nucleotide sequence: TGTGCCAGCTCACCTCGGACAGGGACCTCTGGCGAGCAGTACTTC. The whole variable domain, filled in from reference TRBV18 and TRBJ2-7, reads NAGVMQNPRHLVRRRGQEARLRCSPMKGHSHVYWYRQLPEEGLKFMVYLQKENIIDESGMPKERFSAEFPKEGPSILRIQQVVRGDSAAYFCASSPRTGTSGEQYFGPGTRLTVT.

The chain carries TRBV11-3 and TRBJ2-7; 8 bases are shared with TRBD1. The CDR3 runs 15 residues. Germline CDR1 and CDR2: SGHNT and YENEEA. Unmatched junction bases numbered 9, after V lost 5 bases and J lost 3 bases. The CDR3 coding sequence is TGTGCCAGCAGCCCTCCCGGGACAGGTCTCTACGAGCAGTACTTC. Translation gives CASSPPGTGLYEQYF. Full variable domain (rest looked up from reference TRBV11-3 and TRBJ2-7): EAGVVQSPRYKIIEKKQPVAFWCNPISGHNTLYWYLQNLGQGPELLIRYENEEAVDDSQLPKDRFSAERLKGVDSTLKIQPAELGDSAVYLCASSPPGTGLYEQYFGPGTRLTVT.